Following are 7 T cell receptor beta chains from one sample sequenced in a study of blood T cell repertoires in COVID-19 (dated by TCRdb to the early 2020s). The library was made by the immunoSEQ multiplex PCR assay. TCRdb retrieved this table from immuneACCESS and kept in-frame rearrangements only. Not all clones are present; in checked studies, unresolved V genes account for under half, and no reason is known for the remainder. In all, the sample holds just over 25,000 clones, and roughly 88% of those were seen once. 7.5% to 9% of the sample is held by the ten biggest clonotypes. Sequenced sample: peripheral blood. All receptors derive from a human donor in a cohort sampled during active COVID-19.

The chain combines TRBV7-2 with TRBJ2-7, with 7 nucleotides matching TRBD1. This CDR3 has 15 residues. The junction had 5 bases not matched to a gene; V was cut back by 2 bases and J by 1 base. Germline V gene lookup returns CDR1 SGHTA and CDR2 FQGNSA. DNA of the CDR3: TGTGCCAGCAGCTTAACCGGGGACAGATCCTACGAGCAGTACTTC. It codes for CASSLTGDRSYEQYF.

The chain combines TRBV11-2 with TRBJ2-7; 14 nucleotides line up with TRBD2. Germline V gene data show CDR1 as SGHAT and CDR2 as FQNNGV. CDR3 size: 13 residues. J was trimmed by 12 bases and V by 4 bases; bases with no gene match: 5. CDR3 in DNA: TGTGCCAGCAGCTCGGGACTAGCGGGAGAGGCGTACTTC. As protein: CASSSGLAGEAYF.

The chain combines TRBV7-2 with TRBJ2-2; D is perhaps TRBD1 (5 bases). V was cut by 1 base and J by 4 bases, with 10 bases left in between. Germline assignment: CDR1 SGHTA and CDR2 FQGNSA. The CDR3 has 15 residues. CDR3 nucleotides: TGTGCCAGCAGCTTAGTTGCAGGGATCACCGGGGAGCTGTTTTTT. Translating gives CASSLVAGITGELFF.

The V gene is TRBV7-9, the J gene TRBJ2-7, with 8 bases that match TRBD2. V shed 0 bases and J 5 bases; nucleotides not matched to a gene: 3. Germline V gene sequence: CDR1 SEHNR, CDR2 FQNEAQ (reference sequence). The CDR3 loop spans 14 amino acids. Here the CDR3 DNA reads TGTGCCAGCAGCTTAGCCGGGGGGGACGACGAGCAGTACTTC. This gives the protein CASSLAGGDDEQYF. The whole variable domain, remainder taken from reference TRBV7-9 and TRBJ2-7, is DTGVSQNPRHKITKRGQNVTFRCDPISEHNRLYWYRQTLGQGPEFLTYFQNEAQLEKSRLLSDRFSAERPKGSFSTLEIQRTEQGDSAMYLCASSLAGGDDEQYFGPGTRLTVT.

This clone has more than one count but fewer than ten. The gene calls are TRBV18 and TRBJ1-5, with D uncertain. Looked up from germline, CDR1 is KGHSH and CDR2 is LQKENI. This CDR3 contains 15 residues. V gave up 6 bases and J gave up 4 bases, with 16 bases separating them. The CDR3 is CASSIVGNLNQPQHF. In DNA form, the CDR3 reads TGTGCCAGCTCTATCGTCGGTAACCTAAATCAGCCCCAGCATTTT.

This clone was observed a handful of times. The chain recombines TRBV11-2 with TRBJ2-3; D is perhaps TRBD1 (5 bases). Germline values: CDR1 SGHAT, CDR2 FQNNGV. CDR3 length: 15 residues. V lost 5 bases and J 1 base, leaving 13 bases between the germline ends. This chain's CDR3 is CASSGAGSRTDTQYF. The CDR3 DNA sequence: TGTGCCAGCAGCGGGGCCGGGTCCCGCACAGATACGCAGTATTTT.

This clone appeared a single time. The chain combines TRBV6-1 with TRBJ1-6, with unresolved D. The CDR3 extends over 13 amino acids. Germline V CDR1 and CDR2: MNHNS, SASEGT. Between the trimmed V and J ends, which lost 1 base and 7 bases, there was a span of 5 bases. The CDR3 DNA is TGTGCCAGCAGTGAAGGGAGGAATTCACCCCTCCACTTT. Its protein is CASSEGRNSPLHF.